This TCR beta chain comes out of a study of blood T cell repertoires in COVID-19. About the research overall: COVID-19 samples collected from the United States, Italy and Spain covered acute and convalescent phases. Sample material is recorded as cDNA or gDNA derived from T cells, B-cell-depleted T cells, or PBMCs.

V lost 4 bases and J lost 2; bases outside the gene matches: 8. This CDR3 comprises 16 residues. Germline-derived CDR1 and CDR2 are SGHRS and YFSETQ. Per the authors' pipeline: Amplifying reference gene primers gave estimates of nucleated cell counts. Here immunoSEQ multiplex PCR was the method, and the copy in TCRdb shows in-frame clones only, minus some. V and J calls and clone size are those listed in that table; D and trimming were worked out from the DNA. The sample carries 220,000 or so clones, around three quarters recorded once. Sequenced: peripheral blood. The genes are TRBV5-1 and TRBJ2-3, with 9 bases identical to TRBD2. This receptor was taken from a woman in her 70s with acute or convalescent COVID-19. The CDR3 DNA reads TGCGCCAGCAGCGAATCTCGACTAGCGGACACAGATACGCAGTATTTT. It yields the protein CASSESRLADTDTQYF.